The 26 T cell receptor beta chains in this list originate from one sample, sequenced in a study of T cells in Graves' hyperthyroidism and ophthalmopathy. TCR beta CDR3 region amplification was performed from RNA transcripts. First-round RT-PCR with HTBI primers amplified the TCR CDR3 region. MiXCR was run by TCRdb on the multiplex PCR reads, yielding one entry per CDR3 protein. The table includes about 300,000 distinct CDR3 sequences, roughly a fifth detected once. Sequences were obtained from blood. These receptors were obtained from a man aged 50-59 years with Graves' ophthalmopathy.

This clonotype was seen a few times. The chain is built from TRBV5-1 and TRBJ1-2; D may be TRBD1 (5 bases). V was shortened by 0 bases and J by 7 bases, with 10 bases between the two germline ends. CDR3 length: 13 amino acids. The germline CDR1 and CDR2 sequences are SGHRS and YFSETQ. The DNA for the CDR3 is TGCGCCAGCAGCTTGGATGTAGGGACTGGCTACACCTTC. Encoded protein: CASSLDVGTGYTF.

This clonotype was detected many times. The V call is TRBV28, the J call TRBJ1-2, with D hard to call. The germline V and J ends were trimmed by 3 bases and 8 bases, with 16 bases remaining between them. Germline lookup yields CDR1 MDHEN and CDR2 SYDVKM. There are 14 residues in the CDR3. The chain's CDR3 is CASSFPIGIGGYTF. The DNA of the CDR3 is TGTGCCAGCAGTTTCCCGATAGGCATCGGGGGCTACACCTTC.

The V call is TRBV6-1, the J call TRBJ2-7; the D gene could be TRBD1 or TRBD2 (5 bases each). V gave up 7 bases and J gave up 3 bases, with 16 bases separating them. Looked up from germline, CDR1 is MNHNS and CDR2 is SASEGT. The CDR3 totals 14 residues. DNA of the CDR3: TGTGCCAGCACCTTAGAGGGGCAAGTCTACGAGCAGTACTTC. This sequence encodes CASTLEGQVYEQYF.

In this sample, this clonotype turned up a few times. The chain combines TRBV2 with TRBJ2-3; no reliable D call. Germline loops: CDR1 SNHLY, CDR2 FYNNEI. The CDR3 is 12 residues long. The V end lost 7 bases, the J end lost 0 bases, and 5 bases lay between the germline ends. This CDR3 is CASKGSTDTQYF. The CDR3 DNA sequence: TGTGCCAGCAAAGGTAGCACAGATACGCAGTATTTT.

Ten or more counts support this clonotype. The chain uses TRBV20-1 and TRBJ2-3, with 8 bases lining up with TRBD2. J was trimmed by 2 bases and V by 5 bases; bases with no gene match: 6. Germline V gives CDR1 DFQATT, CDR2 SNEGSKA (reference sequence). The CDR3 is 14 residues long. The CDR3 loop reads CSAGSSGLTDTQYF. CDR3 DNA: TGCAGTGCTGGATCTAGCGGGCTCACAGATACGCAGTATTTT.

V and J are TRBV27 and TRBJ2-5; maybe TRBD2 (5 bases). Germline lookup yields CDR1 MNHEY and CDR2 SMNVEV (reference sequence). Trimming shortened V by 6 bases and J by 5 bases, and 22 bases separated the two germline ends. The CDR3 sequence is 16 residues long. As DNA, the CDR3 is TGTGCCAGCAGCTTAAGAGGGTTAGGGTCGGGGGAGACCCAGTACTTC. It translates to CASSLRGLGSGETQYF.

This clonotype was seen a handful of times. V gene TRBV28 combines with J gene TRBJ2-7, with TRBD2 as a possible D gene (5 bases). The CDR3 covers 14 residues. The germline CDR1 and CDR2 sequences are MDHEN and SYDVKM. Trimming removed 8 bases at V and 1 base at J, with 15 bases between. The CDR3 DNA reads as TGTGCCAGCGAAGGACTCCCGAGGTCCTACGAGCAGTACTTC. Its translation is CASEGLPRSYEQYF. Together with reference TRBV28 and TRBJ2-7, the CDR3 gives the full variable domain: DVKVTQSSRYLVKRTGEKVFLECVQDMDHENMFWYRQDPGLGLRLIYFSYDVKMKEKGDIPEGYSVSREKKERFSLILESASTNQTSMYLCASEGLPRSYEQYFGPGTRLTVT.

In its sample, this clonotype was seen a few times. The chain is built from TRBV9 and TRBJ2-1; TRBD2 agrees at 12 bases. CDR1 and CDR2 from the germline V gene are SGDLS and YYNGEE. Trimming cost V 2 bases and J 3 bases; bases outside gene matches: 3. The CDR3 loop spans 16 amino acids. CDR3 region: CASSVGLAGIYNEQFF. CDR3 in DNA: TGTGCCAGCAGCGTGGGACTAGCGGGCATCTACAATGAGCAGTTCTTC. The entire variable domain, with the rest obtained from reference TRBV9 and TRBJ2-1, is as follows: DSGVTQTPKHLITATGQRVTLRCSPRSGDLSVYWYQQSLDQGLQFLIQYYNGEERAKGNILERFSAQQFPDLHSELNLSSLELGDSALYFCASSVGLAGIYNEQFFGPGTRLTVL.

This chain joins TRBV24-1 and TRBJ2-1, with 14 bases aligning to TRBD2. Germline assignment: CDR1 KGHDR and CDR2 SFDVKD. V was pared by 9 bases and J by 2 bases, with 11 bases of the junction left unmatched. The length of the CDR3 is 18 residues. The CDR3 DNA reads as TGTGCCACCTCGGGACTAGCGGGAGCGGGCTCAACCTACAATGAGCAGTTCTTC. Translated: CATSGLAGAGSTYNEQFF.

The rearrangement links TRBV12-5 to TRBJ2-2; D call uncertain. Trimming left V 6 bases short and J 6 bases short, with 14 bases between. The CDR3 consists of 14 residues. The V gene's germline CDR1 is LGHNT and CDR2 FRNRAP. Here the CDR3 reads CASGPLGGSGELFF. The CDR3, as DNA: TGTGCTAGTGGCCCCCTTGGTGGGTCCGGGGAGCTGTTTTTT.

This clonotype was seen many times. The CDR3 reads CASSSRAGVVYEQYF. DNA of the CDR3: TGTGCCAGCAGCTCCCGGGCAGGGGTCGTCTACGAGCAGTACTTC. The chain links TRBV11-2 to TRBJ2-7, with D tentatively TRBD1 (6 bases). Deletions cut 4 bases from V and 3 bases from J, with 16 bases between. The CDR3 covers 15 residues. The germline gives CDR1 SGHAT, CDR2 FQNNGV.

This clonotype has a handful of counts. The rearrangement uses TRBV29-1 and TRBJ2-4; D gene ambiguous. V lost 4 bases and J lost 0, with 10 bases in between. Germline V CDR1 and CDR2: SQVTM, ANQGSEA. The CDR3 totals 14 residues. The CDR3 loop is CSVGWVQAKNIQYF. CDR3 DNA sequence: TGCAGCGTTGGGTGGGTGCAAGCCAAAAACATTCAGTACTTC.

Only a few counts were recorded for this clonotype. The genes are TRBV7-9 and TRBJ2-1, with D tentatively TRBD2 (5 bases). Per germline, CDR1 SEHNR and CDR2 FQNEAQ (reference sequence). CDR3 length equals 14 residues. The V gene lost 4 bases and the J gene lost 3 bases, with 10 bases spanning the gap. CDR3 bases: TGTGCCAGCAGCTCCCAGAGGGACTACAATGAGCAGTTCTTC. Translation gives CASSSQRDYNEQFF.

Ten or more counts support this clonotype. This chain links TRBV30 with TRBJ2-3; D is ambiguous. Trimming pared 4 bases from V and 7 bases from J, leaving 9 bases between. The length of the CDR3 is 11 residues. Germline V gives CDR1 GTSNPN, CDR2 SVGIG (reference sequence). The CDR3 DNA sequence: TGTGCCTGGATGAGTACGTATACGCAGTATTTT. Protein: CAWMSTYTQYF.

Only a few counts were recorded for this clonotype. CDR3 coding DNA: TGTGCCAGTGGAACAGGGGGAGGCTACACCTTC. Its translation is CASGTGGGYTF. The rearrangement links TRBV6-1 to TRBJ1-2; TRBD1 matches 8 bases. Germline lookup yields CDR1 MNHNS and CDR2 SASEGT. This CDR3 region has 11 residues. J gave up 8 bases and V 9 bases, and 5 bases lay outside the gene matches.

This clonotype is a singleton in its sample. CDR3 sequence: CASSQIAGHGLYEQYF. For the CDR3, the DNA is TGCGCCAGCAGCCAAATTGCCGGGCACGGGCTCTACGAGCAGTACTTC. The V and J genes are TRBV4-1 and TRBJ2-7; D is unclear. Trimming stripped 2 bases from V and 3 bases from J, with 17 bases between. The CDR3 extends over 16 amino acids. The germline CDR1 and CDR2 sequences are MGHRA and YSYEKL.

This clonotype has a count of ten or more. The chain carries TRBV5-1 and TRBJ2-1; 10 bases are shared with TRBD2. This CDR3 has 18 residues. Germline assignment: CDR1 SGHRS and CDR2 YFSETQ. The J segment lost 0 bases and the V segment lost 1 base, leaving 7 bases of the junction unmatched. CDR3 loop: CASSLRVAGGSSYNEQFF. In DNA, the CDR3 is TGCGCCAGCAGCTTGAGGGTAGCGGGGGGTAGCTCCTACAATGAGCAGTTCTTC.

This clonotype has ten or more counts. The gene calls are TRBV3-1 and TRBJ1-6; TRBD1 agrees at 7 bases. CDR1 is LGHDT, CDR2 YNNKEL, per germline (reference sequence). The CDR3 sequence is 14 residues long. The V gene end was trimmed by 4 bases and the J gene end by 6 bases; junction bases not matched to a gene: 3. CDR3 DNA sequence: TGTGCCAGCAGCCCGGGACAGCCTAATTCACCCCTCCACTTT. The encoded protein is CASSPGQPNSPLHF.

This clonotype was seen repeatedly, ten times or more. The rearrangement links TRBV27 to TRBJ2-7, with 10 bases that match TRBD1. The ends lost 8 bases at V and 4 bases at J; junction bases unmatched: 8. The CDR3 is made up of 14 amino acids. CDR1 is MNHEY and CDR2 is SMNVEV in the germline V gene (reference sequence). The CDR3 protein is CASGRDRGQYEQYF. Here the CDR3 DNA reads TGTGCCAGCGGTAGAGACAGGGGGCAATACGAGCAGTACTTC.

This clonotype was picked up a small number of times. This rearrangement joins TRBV6-2 or TRBV6-3 to TRBJ1-2; 7 bases match TRBD1. In germline, CDR1 is MNHEY, CDR2 SVGEGT. Trimming cost V 0 bases and J 2 bases; bases outside gene matches: 6. This CDR3 region has 16 residues. The CDR3 region is CASSYSPTGYNYGYTF. Here the CDR3 DNA reads TGTGCCAGCAGTTACTCGCCGACAGGGTACAACTATGGCTACACCTTC.

The chain carries TRBV19 and TRBJ1-5; D gene uncertain. CDR3 length: 17 amino acids. Germline CDR1 LNHDA, CDR2 SQIVND (reference sequence). Trimming pared 0 bases from V and 7 bases from J, leaving 19 bases between. The CDR3 sequence: CASSIDLGRSPSQPQHF. The CDR3 bases are TGTGCCAGTAGTATAGATCTAGGCAGGTCCCCCTCACAGCCCCAGCATTTT.

The chain joins TRBV6-5 to TRBJ1-1; no firm D call. CDR1 is MNHEY and CDR2 is SVGAGI in the germline V gene. The ends were cut back, 2 bases at V and 8 bases at J, with 15 bases in the middle. The CDR3 covers 14 residues. The CDR3 loop is CASSYGQGAFEAFF. CDR3 DNA: TGTGCCAGCAGTTACGGGCAAGGAGCCTTCGAAGCTTTCTTT.

There are a few counts of this clonotype. The rearrangement links TRBV10-3 to TRBJ2-7; the D is unclear. CDR1 and CDR2 (germline): ENHRY, SYGVKD. The V end lost 3 bases, the J end lost 5 bases, and 8 bases lay between the germline ends. The CDR3 loop spans 12 amino acids. CDR3 residues: CAISEGPHEQYF. The CDR3 DNA sequence: TGTGCCATCAGTGAAGGACCCCACGAGCAGTACTTC.

This clonotype was seen repeatedly, ten times or more. V usage is TRBV5-1 and J usage is TRBJ1-2; D not certain. The germline V gene encodes CDR1 SGHRS and CDR2 YFSETQ. V dropped 2 bases and J dropped 6 bases, with 17 bases sitting between them. The CDR3 sequence is 15 residues long. Here the CDR3 reads CASSLRVKITDGYTF. The CDR3 nucleotides read TGCGCCAGCAGCTTAAGAGTGAAAATAACTGATGGCTACACCTTC.

There are many counts of this clonotype. The chain carries TRBV28 and TRBJ2-1, with 11 bases lining up with TRBD2. Germline V lookup: CDR1 MDHEN, CDR2 SYDVKM. The CDR3 sequence is 15 residues long. The trim removed 3 bases at V and 7 bases at J, leaving 5 bases unmatched. CDR3 coding DNA: TGTGCCAGCAGTTTGACTAGCGGGATAGGTAATGAGCAGTTCTTC. It yields the protein CASSLTSGIGNEQFF. Combining the CDR3 with reference TRBV28 and TRBJ2-1 gives the whole variable domain DVKVTQSSRYLVKRTGEKVFLECVQDMDHENMFWYRQDPGLGLRLIYFSYDVKMKEKGDIPEGYSVSREKKERFSLILESASTNQTSMYLCASSLTSGIGNEQFFGPGTRLTVL.

This clonotype has ten or more counts. V and J are TRBV11-2 and TRBJ2-3; a possible D gene is TRBD2 (6 bases). Trimming shortened V by 4 bases and J by 4 bases, and 12 bases separated the two germline ends. Germline V CDR1 and CDR2: SGHAT, FQNNGV. This CDR3 comprises 14 residues. The CDR3 DNA is TGTGCCAGCAGCTCAGGGACTCCAGCAGATACGCAGTATTTT. Its protein is CASSSGTPADTQYF.